The 21 T cell receptor beta chains listed next were all sequenced from one sample in a study of T cell responses to AZD1222 COVID-19 vaccine. Measured with immunoSEQ multiplex PCR; TCRdb has only the in-frame clones, and not every one. The sample has 150,000 to 200,000 clones; about nine tenths are singletons. The source was peripheral blood, collected on day 0 of AZD1222 vaccination. The receptors here all came from an adult in good health.

The chain carries TRBV7-4 and TRBJ2-7; D gene ambiguous. Deletions cut 1 base from V and 2 bases from J, with 9 bases between. The CDR3 extends over 14 amino acids. CDR1 and CDR2 from the germline V gene are SGHVT and SQSDAQ. The CDR3 DNA is TGTGCCAGCAGCTTAGTTGGGATACCCTACGAGCAGTACTTC. Protein product: CASSLVGIPYEQYF. Based on the CDR3 plus reference TRBV7-4 and TRBJ2-7, the full variable domain is GAGVSQSPRYKVAKRGRDVALRCDSISGHVTLYWYRQTLGQGSEVLTYSQSDAQRDKSGRPSGRFSAERPERSVSTLKIQRTEQGDSAVYLCASSLVGIPYEQYFGPGTRLTVT.

The rearrangement joins TRBV6-5 to TRBJ1-6; D may be TRBD1 (6 bases). V was cut by 7 bases and J by 5 bases, with 15 bases left in between. This CDR3 comprises 15 residues. Germline V gives CDR1 MNHEY, CDR2 SVGAGI. CDR3 in DNA: TGTGCCAGCACCAGGGGCCCTCCAAATAATTCACCCCTCCACTTT. Its protein is CASTRGPPNNSPLHF.

The chain recombines TRBV5-5 with TRBJ1-6, with D perhaps TRBD1 (6 bases). Trimming stripped 3 bases from V and 7 bases from J, with 11 bases between. The germline V gene encodes CDR1 SGHKS and CDR2 YYEKEE (reference sequence). The CDR3 extends over 14 amino acids. CDR3 nucleotide sequence: TGTGCCAGCAGCTCGACAGGCGAGAATTCACCCCTCCACTTT. Amino acid sequence: CASSSTGENSPLHF.

The chain joins TRBV5-1 to TRBJ2-3; TRBD2 aligns across 14 bases. CDR1 SGHRS and CDR2 YFSETQ come from the germline V gene. J was trimmed by 4 bases and V by 4 bases; bases with no gene match: 11. The CDR3 runs to 18 residues. CDR3 amino acids: CASSPLTSGRAEADTQYF. The CDR3 DNA reads as TGCGCCAGCAGCCCGCTGACTAGCGGGAGGGCCGAGGCAGATACGCAGTATTTT. Based on the CDR3 plus reference TRBV5-1 and TRBJ2-3, the full variable domain is KAGVTQTPRYLIKTRGQQVTLSCSPISGHRSVSWYQQTPGQGLQFLFEYFSETQRNKGNFPGRFSGRQFSNSRSEMNVSTLELGDSALYLCASSPLTSGRAEADTQYFGPGTRLTVL.

The rearrangement links TRBV5-5 to TRBJ2-1, with TRBD2 matching 16 bases. Losses at the gene ends were 0 bases for V and 1 base for J; bases not matched to a gene: 4. This CDR3 is 19 amino acids long. Germline-derived CDR1 and CDR2 are SGHKS and YYEKEE (reference sequence). The chain's CDR3 is CASSLAPGLAGGSYNEQFF. The CDR3 region has the DNA TGTGCCAGCAGCTTGGCCCCGGGACTAGCGGGAGGGTCCTACAATGAGCAGTTCTTC.

This clone has only one observation. V usage is TRBV11-2 and J usage is TRBJ1-5, with 7 bases identical to TRBD1. This CDR3 contains 14 residues. The V and J ends lost 3 bases and 3 bases, in that order; junction bases with no gene match: 2. Germline V gene data show CDR1 as SGHAT and CDR2 as FQNNGV. CDR3 amino acids: CASSLGQNNQPQHF. The CDR3 coding sequence is TGTGCCAGCAGCTTGGGACAGAACAATCAGCCCCAGCATTTT.

V is TRBV5-5 and J is TRBJ1-2; TRBD1 matches at 7 bases. Germline CDR1 and CDR2: SGHKS and YYEKEE (reference sequence). Trimming took 0 bases from V and 6 from J; bases not matched to a gene: 11. The CDR3 totals 16 residues. CDR3 nucleotide sequence: TGTGCCAGCAGCTTGGAATTTATAGGGGGCGCCGATGGCTACACCTTC. It specifies CASSLEFIGGADGYTF.

The V and J genes are TRBV29-1 and TRBJ1-2; no clear D gene. The CDR3 contains 13 residues. CDR1 is SQVTM, CDR2 ANQGSEA, per germline. The ends were cut back, 4 bases at V and 2 bases at J, with 11 bases in the middle. The CDR3 region is CSVGREPNYGYTF. The DNA of the CDR3 is TGCAGCGTTGGTAGGGAACCCAACTATGGCTACACCTTC.

This chain joins TRBV27 and TRBJ1-2; D is ambiguous. The CDR3 contains 13 residues. Trimming removed 6 bases from V and 0 bases from J, with 8 bases in between. Germline lookup yields CDR1 MNHEY and CDR2 SMNVEV (reference sequence). The CDR3 DNA follows: TGTGCCAGCAGCACCGTAGCTAACTATGGCTACACCTTC. It yields the protein CASSTVANYGYTF.

The gene calls are TRBV18 and TRBJ1-4; possibly TRBD1 for D (5 bases). The CDR3 spans 13 residues. V was pared by 8 bases and J by 8 bases, with 15 bases between. Germline CDR1 reads KGHSH; CDR2 reads LQKENI. The CDR3 nucleotides are TGTGCCAGCAACAGCGGCGGGGGGGAAAAACTGTTTTTT. Encoded protein: CASNSGGGEKLFF.

The chain has TRBV7-8 and TRBJ1-1; TRBD1 agrees at 8 bases. Unmatched junction bases numbered 2, after V lost 5 bases and J lost 3 bases. CDR1 and CDR2 (germline): SGHVS, FQNEAQ. This CDR3 has 13 amino acids. CDR3 in DNA: TGTGCCAGCAGCCTGACAGGGGACACTGAAGCTTTCTTT. Amino acid sequence: CASSLTGDTEAFF.

The J gene is TRBJ2-4, the V gene TRBV27; tentative D call: TRBD1 (6 bases). The CDR3 has 15 residues. Looked up from germline, CDR1 is MNHEY and CDR2 is SMNVEV (reference sequence). V gave up 4 bases and J gave up 7 bases, with 17 bases separating them. This CDR3 is CASSSYRAGENIQYF. The CDR3 nucleotides read TGTGCCAGCAGTTCCTACAGGGCTGGGGAGAACATTCAGTACTTC.

V gene TRBV15 combines with J gene TRBJ2-3; tentatively, D is TRBD2 (6 bases). Germline loops: CDR1 LNHNV, CDR2 YYDKDF (reference sequence). Trimming cost V 4 bases and J 3 bases, with 8 bases left between them. The CDR3 runs 13 residues. Here the CDR3 DNA reads TGTGCCACCAGCAACCGGGGGACAGATACGCAGTATTTT. As protein: CATSNRGTDTQYF. The full variable domain, in which reference TRBV15 and TRBJ2-3 provide the parts outside the CDR3, is DAMVIQNPRYQVTQFGKPVTLSCSQTLNHNVMYWYQQKSSQAPKLLFHYYDKDFNNEADTPDNFQSRRPNTSFCFLDIRSPGLGDTAMYLCATSNRGTDTQYFGPGTRLTVL.

The chain has TRBV15 and TRBJ2-7, with 14 bases aligning to TRBD2. The CDR3 runs to 18 residues. CDR1 is LNHNV and CDR2 is YYDKDF in the germline V gene (reference sequence). V was clipped by 0 bases and J by 4 bases; unmatched bases: 8. The CDR3 loop reads CATSRDPGTSGSFYEQYF. CDR3 sequence (DNA): TGTGCCACCAGCAGAGATCCAGGGACTAGCGGGAGTTTTTACGAGCAGTACTTC.

The gene calls are TRBV4-1 and TRBJ1-2, with D maybe TRBD1 (5 bases). CDR3 size: 15 residues. Germline V gene data show CDR1 as MGHRA and CDR2 as YSYEKL. Trimming took 1 base from V and 1 from J, leaving 10 bases between them. The CDR3 coding sequence is TGCGCCAGCAGCCAAGTTGACAGAGATAACTATGGCTACACCTTC. Encoded protein: CASSQVDRDNYGYTF.

V gene TRBV5-6 combines with J gene TRBJ2-7, with TRBD2 matching over 14 bases. The CDR3 consists of 15 residues. Germline V CDR1 and CDR2: SGHDT, YYEEEE. V dropped 4 bases and J dropped 7; count of bases not matched to a gene: 7. DNA for the CDR3: TGTGCCAGCAGCACCCCGGGACTAGCGGGAGTTGAGCAGTACTTC. It yields the protein CASSTPGLAGVEQYF.

The chain is built from TRBV5-1 and TRBJ2-3; TRBD1 agrees at 7 bases. Germline assignment: CDR1 SGHRS and CDR2 YFSETQ. The length of the CDR3 is 15 residues. The V segment lost 0 bases and the J segment 2 bases; nucleotides outside the gene matches: 3. The CDR3 region is CASSLERGHTDTQYF. As DNA, the CDR3 is TGCGCCAGCAGCTTGGAAAGGGGGCACACAGATACGCAGTATTTT.

The chain is built from TRBV29-1 and TRBJ2-3, with TRBD1 matching over 9 bases. The CDR3 is 15 residues long. Germline values: CDR1 SQVTM, CDR2 ANQGSEA. The trim removed 7 bases at V and 3 bases at J, leaving 11 bases unmatched. This CDR3 reads CSARNPGQGTDTQYF. The CDR3, as DNA: TGCAGCGCCCGAAATCCGGGACAGGGAACAGATACGCAGTATTTT.

The chain couples TRBV4-2 to TRBJ1-1, with a weak D call TRBD1 (6 bases). Germline CDR1 and CDR2: LGHNA and YNFKEQ. V was clipped by 1 base and J by 10 bases, with 16 bases between them. The CDR3 has 14 residues. CDR3 residues: CASSQGEGGRVAFF. In nucleotides, the CDR3 is TGTGCCAGCAGCCAAGGCGAGGGGGGGCGCGTAGCTTTCTTT.

The chain carries TRBV3-1 (or the pseudogene TRBV3-2) and TRBJ2-1; D may be TRBD2 (5 bases). Trimming removed 0 bases at V and 10 bases at J, with 10 bases between. The CDR3 is 13 residues long. The V gene's germline CDR1 is LGHDT and CDR2 YNNKEL (reference sequence). CDR3 sequence reads: CASSQDPTREQFF. In nucleotides, the CDR3 is TGTGCCAGCAGCCAAGACCCTACTAGAGAGCAGTTCTTC.

V is TRBV6-5 and J is TRBJ1-2, with D possibly TRBD1 on 5 matching bases. V lost 6 bases and J lost 3, with 11 bases in between. CDR1 and CDR2 from the germline V gene are MNHEY and SVGAGI. CDR3 length: 13 residues. The DNA for the CDR3 is TGTGCCAGCAGCAGTGGGACCTACTATGGCTACACCTTC. Translation gives CASSSGTYYGYTF.